Sequencing of this T cell receptor (beta chain) was carried out in a study of blood T cell repertoires in COVID-19 (TCRdb year 2020). As for the study more broadly: Samples from collaborators originated in the United States, Italy and Spain and spanned both the acute and convalescent phases of COVID-19. The repertoires were released in a freely available public database intended as a resource for research on the immune response to SARS-CoV-2. Where HLA class I and class II types were available, the types were taken from metadata supplied by the sample provider, not from assay-based typing. Sample metadata almost always included a de-identified subject ID, COVID-19 status, age in years and sex. The samples were drawn from the first 160 participants of the ongoing ImmuneRACE study and from 950 to 1,500 subjects provided by 6 global collaborators. The prospective study material was composed of cDNA or gDNA derived from T cells, B-cell-depleted T cells, or PBMCs. Deeply sampled blood TCRbeta repertoires from subjects exposed to, actively infected with, or recovered from COVID-19 were included in the dataset.

Participants in the prospective study were aged about 18 to 89 years, lived in about two dozen United States geographic areas, and enrolled through a virtual design. In the prospective study, cohorts were assigned on the basis of participant-reported clinical history obtained from a screening survey and a study questionnaire. ImmuneRACE Cohort 3 recovered participants were defined by two consecutive negative NP/OP PCR tests, healthcare professional clearance, or symptom resolution. Mobile phlebotomists in the prospective study collected whole blood, serum and a nasopharyngeal or oropharyngeal swab from every participant. Additional blood draws and questionnaires over an approximately 2-month period could optionally be provided by prospective study participants. Before DNA extraction, blood samples from the prospective study were shipped at room temperature or frozen. Overall study outcomes, separate from this receptor: The quantity of clinical and demographic metadata differed by source and by participant and was supplied without curation.

As concerns this clone: The specificity of this receptor is unknown. Base qualities are missing; no much larger clone stands one base away.

Taken from the germline V gene, the CDR1 and CDR2 loops are SGHTA and FQGNSA. Trimming accounts for 1 base at V and 10 bases at J, while the number of junction bases matched to no gene is 4. The CDR3, cysteine through phenylalanine, is 14 amino acids long. Only the CDR3 region is kept as DNA, spanning 42 bases read in frame from base 1. TCRbeta CDR3 regions were amplified from genomic DNA by means of the immunoSEQ Assay, a bias-controlled multiplex PCR. The original pipeline was this. Nucleated cell counts per sample were estimated from amplification of reference gene primers within the assay. To quantify the absolute abundance of each unique TCRbeta CDR3 rearrangement, sequence reads were collapsed and filtered. For each sample, productive Simpson clonality was calculated by taking the square root of Simpson's diversity index across productive rearrangements. TCRdb stores this immuneACCESS table with in-frame sequences only. Part of the clones is absent; in the studies checked, under half of the shortfall reflects unresolved V genes, and no reason is known for the rest. V, J and clone size were drawn from that table, and D and trimming were deduced from the DNA. Recorded for this sample are hundreds of thousands of clones; around 90% of them occurred a single time. The top ten clonotypes cover about 3% of the sample.

Here the chain combines TRBV7-2 and TRBJ2-1; a stretch of 10 junction bases matches TRBD2. The sequencing input was PBMCs or T cells enriched from blood (not recorded which). This receptor was obtained from a woman in her 50s who had recovered from COVID-19. The encoded CDR3 is CASSLEREGPEQFF. The bases are TGTGCCAGCAGCTTAGAGCGGGAGGGCCCCGAGCAGTTCTTC.